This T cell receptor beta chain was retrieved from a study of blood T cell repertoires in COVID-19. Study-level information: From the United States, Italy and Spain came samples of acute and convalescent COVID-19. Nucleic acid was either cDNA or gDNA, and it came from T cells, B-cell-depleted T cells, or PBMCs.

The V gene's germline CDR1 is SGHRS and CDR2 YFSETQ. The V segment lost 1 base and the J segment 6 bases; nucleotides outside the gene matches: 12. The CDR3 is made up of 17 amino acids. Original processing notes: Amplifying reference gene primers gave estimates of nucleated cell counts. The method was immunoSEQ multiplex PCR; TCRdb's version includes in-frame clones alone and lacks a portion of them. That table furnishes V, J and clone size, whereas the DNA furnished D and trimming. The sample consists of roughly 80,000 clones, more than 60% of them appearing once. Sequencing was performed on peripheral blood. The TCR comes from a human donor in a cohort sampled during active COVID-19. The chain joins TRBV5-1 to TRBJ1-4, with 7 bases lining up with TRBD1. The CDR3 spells CASSLPAEGGTDEKLFF. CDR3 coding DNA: TGCGCCAGCAGCTTGCCGGCAGAAGGAGGGACAGATGAAAAACTGTTTTTT.